Following are 14 T cell receptor beta chains from one sample sequenced in a study of T cells after yellow fever vaccination (dated by TCRdb to 2018 to 2020). The treatment or condition label of this sample denotes: live attenuated yellow fever vaccine strain. The library was prepared using 5' RACE. The sequencer listed for this sample is Illumina HiSeq 2500. TCRdb reprocessed the public reads (quality trimming at Q25 with fastp, clone calling with MiXCR) and kept in-frame beta chains. CDR3 protein duplicates are merged, each entry listing the most common genes and DNA. A total of some 350,000 distinct CDR3 sequences appear in this sample, 8.5% to 10% of them only once. The biggest ten clones account for about a sixth of the sample. The sequenced sample was PBMCs, obtained on the day of the first yellow fever vaccination. The receptors were gathered from a man between 18 and 29 years old who received the YFV17D yellow fever vaccine.

V gene TRBV7-2 combines with J gene TRBJ2-5; no firm D call. V was pared by 5 bases and J by 5 bases, with 18 bases between. This CDR3 comprises 15 residues. The germline CDR1 and CDR2 sequences are SGHTA and FQGNSA. CDR3: CASSPGGPLRETQYF. CDR3 sequence (DNA): TGTGCCAGCAGCCCCGGTGGGCCGCTGCGGGAGACCCAGTACTTC.

This clonotype appeared a few times. The CDR3 protein is CASSLDLQGSETQYF. The CDR3 DNA reads as TGTGCCAGCAGCTTAGATCTTCAGGGGTCGGAGACCCAGTACTTC. The chain uses TRBV11-2 and TRBJ2-5, with D perhaps matching TRBD1 (6 bases). Germline-derived CDR1 and CDR2 are SGHAT and FQNNGV. The length of the CDR3 is 15 residues. V dropped 0 bases and J dropped 5 bases, with 13 bases sitting between them.

V usage is TRBV5-1 and J usage is TRBJ1-1; tentatively, D is TRBD1 (5 bases). Trimming took 0 bases from V and 3 from J, leaving 12 bases between them. Germline CDR1 SGHRS, CDR2 YFSETQ. The CDR3 totals 15 residues. The DNA of the CDR3 is TGCGCCAGCAGCTTGGGGTCGGGGCGGGACACTGAAGCTTTCTTT. Translated: CASSLGSGRDTEAFF.

The V and J genes are TRBV21-1 and TRBJ1-6. TRBV21-1 constitutes a pseudogene. The CDR3 sequence is 16 residues long. The DNA of the CDR3 is TGTGCCAGCAGCAAGGGAATGAGCTCCTATAATTCACCCCTCCACTTT. Amino acids: CASSKGMSSYNSPLHF.

The CDR3 nucleotides are TGTGCCAGCAGTTCCGGGGGCGAGGGAAATTCACCCCTCCACTTT. Amino acids: CASSSGGEGNSPLHF. V is TRBV6-5 and J is TRBJ1-6, with a weak D call TRBD1 (6 bases). The V gene's germline CDR1 is MNHEY and CDR2 SVGAGI. This CDR3 is built from 15 residues. V was clipped by 4 bases and J by 7 bases, with 14 bases between them.

This clonotype was observed a handful of times. The chain combines TRBV7-9 with TRBJ2-1; TRBD1 aligns across 9 bases. After removal of 5 bases from V and 7 bases from J, the junction contained 9 bases not matched to a gene. The germline CDR1 and CDR2 sequences are SEHNR and FQNEAQ (reference sequence). There are 15 residues in the CDR3. The CDR3 reads CASSTGQGIRNEQFF. The DNA of the CDR3 is TGTGCCAGCAGCACCGGACAGGGGATAAGGAATGAGCAGTTCTTC.

The table lists this clonotype with a few counts. V gene TRBV29-1 combines with J gene TRBJ2-7; 10 bases map to TRBD1. Germline assignment: CDR1 SQVTM and CDR2 ANQGSEA. J was trimmed by 5 bases and V by 4 bases; bases with no gene match: 2. The CDR3 has 12 residues. The CDR3 sequence is CSVVTGGNEQYF. Written as DNA, the CDR3 is TGCAGCGTTGTGACAGGGGGCAACGAGCAGTACTTC.

The chain is built from TRBV13 and TRBJ1-6, with 7 bases identical to TRBD1. This CDR3 is built from 15 residues. J gave up 9 bases and V 5 bases, and 10 bases lay outside the gene matches. Germline V gives CDR1 PRHDT, CDR2 FYEKMQ (reference sequence). CDR3 sequence: CASSPTGIGSSPLHF. The CDR3, as DNA: TGTGCCAGCAGCCCGACAGGGATTGGAAGTTCACCCCTCCACTTT. Full variable domain (outside the CDR3, taken from reference TRBV13 and TRBJ1-6): AAGVIQSPRHLIKEKRETATLKCYPIPRHDTVYWYQQGPGQDPQFLISFYEKMQSDKGSIPDRFSAQQFSDYHSELNMSSLELGDSALYFCASSPTGIGSSPLHFGNGTRLTVT.

The table lists this clonotype with a few counts. The gene calls are TRBV18 and TRBJ2-7; a weak D match, TRBD2 (6 bases). V lost 4 bases, J lost 5 bases, and 9 bases lay in between. The CDR3 runs to 12 residues. Per germline, CDR1 KGHSH and CDR2 LQKENI. Here the CDR3 DNA reads TGTGCCAGCTCACAGGGGAGGAACGAGCAGTACGTC. Its protein is CASSQGRNEQYV.

This clonotype showed up just a few times. The chain uses TRBV20-1 and TRBJ2-1; D ambiguous. V was cut by 4 bases and J by 0 bases, with 13 bases left in between. Germline values: CDR1 DFQATT, CDR2 SNEGSKA (reference sequence). This CDR3 spans 15 amino acids. The CDR3 region is CSANVGGSSYNEQFF. CDR3 nucleotides: TGCAGTGCTAACGTTGGCGGAAGCTCCTACAATGAGCAGTTCTTC.

A note on this clonotype: With a much larger clone just one base away, this may be a read error. The chain is built from TRBV28 and TRBJ2-5; unclear D gene. Trimming stripped 7 bases from V and 0 bases from J, with 18 bases between. Germline V gene data show CDR1 as MDHEN and CDR2 as SYDVKM. This CDR3 contains 16 residues. CDR3: CASNWGFSEYQETQYF. The CDR3, as DNA: TGTGCCAGCAATTGGGGTTTCAGTGAGTACCAAGAGACCCAGTACTTC.

This clonotype occurred many times. The rearrangement links TRBV12-3 or TRBV12-4 to TRBJ2-3; D might be TRBD2 (6 bases). Trimming cost V 6 bases and J 7 bases, with 14 bases left between them. This CDR3 has 13 amino acids. CDR3 residues: CASRRDFSNTQYF. CDR3 DNA sequence: TGTGCCAGCAGACGGGACTTTTCAAATACGCAGTATTTT.

This clonotype has just a few counts. The rearrangement uses TRBV2 and TRBJ2-1; TRBD1 or TRBD2 may be the D gene (5 bases each). This CDR3 spans 13 amino acids. Trimming shortened V by 10 bases and J by 7 bases, and 17 bases separated the two germline ends. In germline, CDR1 is SNHLY, CDR2 FYNNEI. The CDR3 nucleotides are TGTGCCACAACTACGGGGCCGGGAAATGAGCAGTTCTTC. Translated: CATTTGPGNEQFF.

J is TRBJ2-1 and V is TRBV28; tentatively, D is TRBD2 (6 bases). Germline-derived CDR1 and CDR2 are MDHEN and SYDVKM. The CDR3 has 14 residues. Trimming removed 0 bases at V and 5 bases at J, with 8 bases between. CDR3 sequence reads: CASSLWGGDNEQFF. The DNA of the CDR3 is TGTGCCAGCAGTTTATGGGGGGGTGACAATGAGCAGTTCTTC. Complete variable domain (other parts from reference TRBV28 and TRBJ2-1): DVKVTQSSRYLVKRTGEKVFLECVQDMDHENMFWYRQDPGLGLRLIYFSYDVKMKEKGDIPEGYSVSREKKERFSLILESASTNQTSMYLCASSLWGGDNEQFFGPGTRLTVL.